The subject of this entry is one T cell receptor (beta chain). Its specificity is unknown. V trimming: 4 bases; J trimming: 7 bases; junction bases outside the gene matches: 9. Germline assignment: CDR1 SEHNR and CDR2 FQNEAQ (reference sequence). The CDR3 extends over 15 amino acids. This specimen belongs to a study of CD8 T cells in Susac syndrome. Peripheral blood CD8+ and CD4+ T cells were profiled by TCR beta sequencing. In the multiple sclerosis control group, patients were treatment-naive and had stable or active relapsing-remitting disease. Study results and limitations: As the study acknowledged, the number of individuals in its TCR sequencing and HLA analysis was relatively small.

With random hexamers, reverse transcription was performed on about 0.5 to 1 ug of RNA. immunoSEQ multiplex PCR amplified TCR beta CDR3 across 54 Vbeta, 13 Jbeta. TCRdb re-analysed the immunoSEQ multiplex PCR reads in MiXCR, keeping a single row per CDR3 protein. This sample has roughly 400,000 distinct CDR3 sequences, with more than 80% found just once. The origin of this receptor is a human donor with multiple sclerosis. This chain joins TRBV7-9 and TRBJ2-1, with 8 nucleotides matching TRBD2. Sequenced input: CD8+ T cells from PBMCs. The CDR3 DNA reads TGTGCCAGCAGCTCGCGGGGGGATGGTTCGAATGAGCAGTTCTTC. It codes for CASSSRGDGSNEQFF.